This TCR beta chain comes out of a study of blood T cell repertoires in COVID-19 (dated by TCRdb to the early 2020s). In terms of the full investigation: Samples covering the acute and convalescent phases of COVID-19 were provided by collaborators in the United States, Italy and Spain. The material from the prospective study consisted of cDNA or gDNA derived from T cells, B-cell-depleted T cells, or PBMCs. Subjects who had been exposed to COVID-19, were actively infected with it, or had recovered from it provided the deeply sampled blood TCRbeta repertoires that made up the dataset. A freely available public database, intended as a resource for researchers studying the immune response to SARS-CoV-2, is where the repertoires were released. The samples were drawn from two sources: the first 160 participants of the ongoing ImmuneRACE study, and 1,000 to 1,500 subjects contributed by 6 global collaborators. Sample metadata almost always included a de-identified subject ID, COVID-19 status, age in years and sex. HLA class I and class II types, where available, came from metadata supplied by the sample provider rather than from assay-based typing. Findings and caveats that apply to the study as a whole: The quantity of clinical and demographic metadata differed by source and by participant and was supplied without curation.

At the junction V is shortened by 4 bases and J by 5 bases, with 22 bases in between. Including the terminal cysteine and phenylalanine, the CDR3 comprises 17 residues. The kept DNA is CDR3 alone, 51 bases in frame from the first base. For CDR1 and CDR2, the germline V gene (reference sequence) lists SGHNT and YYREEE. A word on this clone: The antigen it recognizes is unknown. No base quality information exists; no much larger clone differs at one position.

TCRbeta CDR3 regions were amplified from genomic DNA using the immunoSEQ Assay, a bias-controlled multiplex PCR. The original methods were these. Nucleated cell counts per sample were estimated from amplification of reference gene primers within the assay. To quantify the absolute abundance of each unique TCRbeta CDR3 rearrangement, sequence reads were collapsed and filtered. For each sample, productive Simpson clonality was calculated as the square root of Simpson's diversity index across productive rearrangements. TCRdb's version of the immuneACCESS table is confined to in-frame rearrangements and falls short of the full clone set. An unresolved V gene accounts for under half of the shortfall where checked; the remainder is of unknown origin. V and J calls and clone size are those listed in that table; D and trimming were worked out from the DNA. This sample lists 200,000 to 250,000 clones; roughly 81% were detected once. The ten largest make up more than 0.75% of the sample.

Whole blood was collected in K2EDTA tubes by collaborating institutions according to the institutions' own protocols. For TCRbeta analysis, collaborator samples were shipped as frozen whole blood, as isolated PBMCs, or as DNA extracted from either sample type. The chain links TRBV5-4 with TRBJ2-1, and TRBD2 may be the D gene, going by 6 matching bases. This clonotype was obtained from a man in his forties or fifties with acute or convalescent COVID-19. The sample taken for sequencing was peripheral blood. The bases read TGTGCCAGCAGCGTATTCCGTGGAGGGAAAATGAACAATGAGCAGTTCTTC. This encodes CASSVFRGGKMNNEQFF.